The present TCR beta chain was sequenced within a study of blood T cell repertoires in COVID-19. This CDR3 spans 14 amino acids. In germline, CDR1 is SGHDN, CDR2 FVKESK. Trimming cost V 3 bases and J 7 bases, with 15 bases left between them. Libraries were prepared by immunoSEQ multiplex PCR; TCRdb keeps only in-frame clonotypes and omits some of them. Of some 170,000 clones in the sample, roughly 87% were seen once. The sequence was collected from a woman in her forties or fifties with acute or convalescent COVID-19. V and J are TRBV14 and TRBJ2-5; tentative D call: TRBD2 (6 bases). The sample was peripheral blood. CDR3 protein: CASSHTGTSGTQYF. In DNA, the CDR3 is TGTGCCAGCAGCCACACCGGGACTTCGGGGACCCAGTACTTC.